This T cell receptor beta chain was obtained from a study of T cells expressing NK-cell markers. Across the whole study: Sorted CD3+CD56-NKG2C+, CD3+CD56+NKG2C- and CD3+CD56+NKG2C+ T cells were the source of the TCR beta repertoires.

It was by 5'RACE template switching with UMIs that TCR beta cDNA was made. Reprocessing the 5' RACE reads, TCRdb reports a single entry for every CDR3 protein and omits DNA. Its table lists approximately 150,000 distinct CDR3 sequences. Study-level results: Top CD8+ clonotypes included the dominant CD3+CD56+NKG2C+ clonotypes in several donors.

Germline CDR1 and CDR2: MNHEY and SMNVEV (reference sequence). This CDR3 is built from 13 residues. A note on this clonotype: The antigen is undetermined.

Source material: blood T cells: a sorted CD56 or NKG2C T cell subset, CD4+ or CD8+ T cells, or bulk PBMC T cells (not recorded which). The chain employs TRBV27 and TRBJ2-1. The receptor was derived from a woman aged 18 to 75 in good health. CDR3 sequence: CASKLTNYNEQFF.